Listed below are T cell receptor beta chains from one sample, sequenced in a study of CD8+ T cells in alopecia areata. The data were produced by immunoSEQ multiplex PCR, yet TCRdb's version contains in-frame clones alone and is incomplete. The sample lists 150,000 to 200,000 clones; 59% were seen once. Sequencing used CD4+ T cells sorted from blood, obtained at week 0. These receptors were obtained from a human donor with alopecia areata. Each CDR3 is given with its conserved first and last residue. The D gene is left open where the match is weak. Expanded clones get a size class; other rows say once, few or many, or leave the size out.

D gene	V gene	J gene	clone size	CDR3 protein	CDR3 DNA
TRBD2	TRBV7-9	TRBJ2-7	once	CASSLAGGSYEQYF	TGTGCCAGCAGCTTAGCGGGGGGGTCCTACGAGCAGTACTTC
.	TRBV5-1	TRBJ2-1	.	CASSVQGLEQFF	TGCGCCAGCAGCGTCCAGGGTTTGGAGCAGTTCTTC
.	TRBV10-3	TRBJ2-1	.	CAISESTVYNEQFF	TGTGCCATCAGTGAGTCGACAGTCTACAATGAGCAGTTCTTC
.	TRBV25-1	TRBJ2-1	once	CASRDSVRYYNEQFF	TGTGCCAGCAGGGACAGCGTACGGTACTACAATGAGCAGTTCTTC
.	TRBV18	TRBJ1-2	few	CASSPPSNYGYTF	TGTGCCAGCTCACCGCCCTCGAACTATGGCTACACCTTC
TRBD1	TRBV19	TRBJ2-5	.	CASSGQGRQETQYF	TGTGCCAGTAGTGGACAGGGCCGGCAAGAGACCCAGTACTTC
.	TRBV29-1	TRBJ1-2	.	CSVDVVATGGYTF	TGCAGCGTTGACGTCGTCGCCACCGGGGGCTACACCTTC
.	TRBV5-1	TRBJ2-7	.	CASSAAEDEQYF	TGCGCCAGCAGCGCGGCCGAGGACGAGCAGTACTTC
.	TRBV7-9	TRBJ2-3	.	CASNAGQGRGTQYF	TGTGCCAGCAATGCAGGCCAGGGGAGAGGTACGCAGTATTTT
TRBD2	TRBV5-1	TRBJ2-1	.	CASKDSGEKLYNEQFF	TGCGCCAGCAAGGATAGCGGGGAAAAATTATACAATGAGCAGTTCTTC
.	TRBV9	TRBJ1-6	few	CASSVGNRQVPLHF	TGTGCCAGCAGCGTAGGAAACAGACAGGTACCCCTCCACTTT
.	TRBV4-1	TRBJ2-3	.	CASSQDVGHPGTQYF	TGCGCCAGCAGCCAAGATGTGGGCCACCCGGGTACGCAGTATTTT
.	TRBV29-1	TRBJ1-1	.	CSASQGGTEAFF	TGCAGCGCCTCACAGGGAGGCACTGAAGCTTTCTTT
.	TRBV30	TRBJ2-7	.	CAWSLGGSYEQYF	TGTGCCTGGAGTCTCGGTGGTAGCTACGAGCAGTACTTC
.	TRBV5-1	TRBJ2-4	.	CASSSGSKNIQYF	TGCGCCAGCAGTTCCGGGAGCAAAAACATTCAGTACTTC
.	TRBV7-2	TRBJ2-3	.	CASSLGEITQYF	TGTGCCAGCAGCTTAGGGGAAATTACGCAGTATTTT
TRBD1	TRBV11-1	TRBJ2-5	.	CASSHRTGEETQYF	TGTGCCAGCAGCCACCGGACAGGGGAAGAGACCCAGTACTTC
TRBD1	TRBV4-1	TRBJ2-7	.	CASSQAVLGQGFYEQYF	TGCGCCAGCAGCCAAGCAGTTTTGGGACAGGGATTTTACGAGCAGTACTTC
.	TRBV7-9	TRBJ2-2	few	CASSFVGNTGELFF	TGTGCCAGCAGCTTTGTCGGGAACACCGGGGAGCTGTTTTTT
.	TRBV30	TRBJ2-7	.	CAWSTSYEQYF	TGTGCCTGGAGTACCTCGTACGAGCAGTACTTC
.	TRBV18	TRBJ1-6	.	CASSQTDNSPLHF	TGTGCCAGCTCACAGACAGATAATTCACCCCTCCACTTT
TRBD1	TRBV29-1	TRBJ2-7	.	CSALDRASYEQYF	TGCAGCGCCCTGGACAGGGCTTCCTACGAGCAGTACTTC
.	TRBV30	TRBJ1-6	.	CAWIRPNSPLHF	TGTGCCTGGATAAGGCCGAATTCACCCCTCCACTTT
TRBD1	TRBV5-6	TRBJ2-7	.	CASSAGTGLSYEQYF	TGTGCCAGCAGCGCCGGGACAGGACTGTCCTACGAGCAGTACTTC
.	TRBV5-1	TRBJ2-5	few	CASSTTSKQTQYF	TGCGCCAGCAGCACTACTAGCAAGCAGACCCAGTACTTC
.	TRBV15	TRBJ2-5	.	CATSRDGGGHGETQYF	TGTGCCACCAGCAGAGATGGAGGGGGGCACGGTGAGACCCAGTACTTC
.	TRBV30	TRBJ1-5	.	CAWSTGPGAQPQHF	TGTGCCTGGAGTACAGGCCCTGGAGCTCAGCCCCAGCATTTT
.	TRBV29-1	TRBJ2-3	.	CSVRGRTTDTQYF	TGCAGCGTTCGGGGAAGAACCACAGATACGCAGTATTTT
.	TRBV7-2	TRBJ2-5	.	CASSREHGFSVQETQYF	TGTGCCAGCAGTCGAGAGCATGGATTCTCAGTACAAGAGACCCAGTACTTC
.	TRBV30	TRBJ1-1	.	CAWSKLIQAEAFF	TGTGCCTGGAGTAAGTTGATACAAGCTGAAGCTTTCTTT
TRBD2	TRBV5-1	TRBJ2-3	.	CASSPSGGRTDTQYF	TGCGCCAGCAGCCCTAGCGGGGGCCGCACAGATACGCAGTATTTT
.	TRBV29-1	TRBJ1-3	.	CSVLESSGNTIYF	TGCAGCGTTCTGGAGAGCTCTGGAAACACCATATATTTT
.	TRBV30	TRBJ1-1	.	CAWTRTQNTEAFF	TGTGCCTGGACGAGGACACAGAACACTGAAGCTTTCTTT
.	TRBV7-9	TRBJ2-5	.	CASSSQGGETQYF	TGTGCCAGCAGCTCACAGGGTGGAGAGACCCAGTACTTC
TRBD1	TRBV4-1	TRBJ1-2	.	CASSRTGGTGMEDPGYGYTF	TGCGCCAGCAGCCGAACAGGGGGGACAGGGATGGAGGACCCTGGCTATGGCTACACCTTC
TRBD1	TRBV19	TRBJ1-6	.	CASRRAGTANSPLHF	TGTGCCAGTAGGCGCGCCGGGACAGCGAATTCACCCCTCCACTTT